This T cell receptor (beta chain) appears in the sequencing data of a study of control samples from healthy donors and cancer patients. The CDR3 totals 14 residues. V shed 6 bases and J shed 8 bases, with 19 bases lying between them. Germline assignment: CDR1 MNHEY and CDR2 SVGAGI. Clones were read by immunoSEQ multiplex PCR, and TCRdb kept only the in-frame ones, dropping some. The table records about 270,000 clones, about 80% of them present only once. The V call is TRBV6-5, the J call TRBJ1-2, with a weak D call TRBD1 (6 bases). Sequenced material: PBMCs. The sequence was collected from a woman aged 55 to 70 with lung cancer. This CDR3 reads CASSKDREAWGYTF. In DNA, the CDR3 is TGTGCCAGCAGCAAGGACAGAGAGGCATGGGGCTACACCTTC.